A single sample gave rise to the 11 T cell receptor beta chains below, sequenced in a study of T-cell memory formation after mild COVID-19 listed by TCRdb under 2021. The method behind the library was 5' RACE. Sequencing was performed on an Illumina NovaSeq 6000. TCRdb applied fastp at Q25 and MiXCR to the public reads, then kept only in-frame beta chains. Every entry covers one CDR3 protein and lists the most common genes and DNA from its rows. The sample table contains 380,000 or so distinct CDR3 sequences; only one count was recorded for roughly an eighth of them. 20% to 25% of the sample comes from the top ten. The sample was PBMCs or a T cell subset sorted from them (not recorded which). The receptors here all came from a young man who had mild COVID-19 (a few samples of this study predate the infection). The sample titles of this study are shuffled in the database, so cell type and time point are left out; the donor was told from shared clones.

The J gene is TRBJ2-5, the V gene TRBV6-5; possibly TRBD2 for D (5 bases). The CDR3 runs to 17 residues. Germline assignment: CDR1 MNHEY and CDR2 SVGAGI. V lost 0 bases and J 4 bases, leaving 18 bases between the germline ends. CDR3 DNA: TGTGCCAGCAGTTACTCCCCCGGCGCCATTGCGGGAGAGACCCAGTACTTC. Residues: CASSYSPGAIAGETQYF.

This clonotype has only a few counts. This chain links TRBV18 with TRBJ2-5; D is ambiguous. With 0 bases removed from V and 9 bases from J, the gap between germline ends came to 8 bases. The CDR3 has 12 amino acids. CDR1 and CDR2 (germline): KGHSH, LQKENI. CDR3 sequence reads: CASSPPTRAQYF. CDR3 DNA: TGTGCCAGCTCACCACCTACCCGAGCCCAGTACTTC. The entire variable domain, with the rest obtained from reference TRBV18 and TRBJ2-5, is as follows: NAGVMQNPRHLVRRRGQEARLRCSPMKGHSHVYWYRQLPEEGLKFMVYLQKENIIDESGMPKERFSAEFPKEGPSILRIQQVVRGDSAAYFCASSPPTRAQYFGPGTRLLVL.

This clonotype was detected only a few times. The V gene is TRBV6-2 or TRBV6-3, the J gene TRBJ2-7; D possibly corresponds to TRBD1 (6 bases). CDR1 is MNHEY and CDR2 is SVGEGT in the germline V gene. The CDR3 loop spans 14 amino acids. V was clipped by 9 bases and J by 6 bases, with 21 bases between them. The CDR3 is CASKRQLGASEQYF. As DNA, the CDR3 is TGTGCCAGTAAAAGGCAGTTGGGGGCGAGCGAGCAGTACTTC.

The chain couples TRBV9 to TRBJ2-1; no clear D gene. V shed 10 bases and J shed 2 bases, with 10 bases lying between them. CDR3 size: 12 residues. Germline CDR1 SGDLS, CDR2 YYNGEE. As DNA, the CDR3 is TGTGCCGGCCCCCCCCCCTACAATGAGCAGTTCTTC. This translates into CAGPPPYNEQFF.

There are a few counts of this clonotype. The V and J genes are TRBV20-1 and TRBJ1-1, with D unclear. CDR3 length equals 15 residues. Germline V gives CDR1 DFQATT, CDR2 SNEGSKA (reference sequence). The V end lost 3 bases, the J end lost 0 bases, and 14 bases lay between the germline ends. The CDR3 nucleotides are TGCAGTGCTAGTGCGGTGGCAGAGATGAACACTGAAGCTTTCTTT. It specifies CSASAVAEMNTEAFF.

The CDR3 DNA reads as TGTGCCAGCAGTTACTCGACCCCTCTTAACTATGGCTACACCTTC. Amino acids: CASSYSTPLNYGYTF. The chain carries TRBV6-5 and TRBJ1-2; unclear D gene. Germline V CDR1 and CDR2: MNHEY, SVGAGI. The CDR3 extends over 15 amino acids. V shed 0 bases and J shed 1 base, with 9 bases lying between them.

This clonotype was recorded a few times. The DNA for the CDR3 is TGTGCCAGCAGCGAGGCGTCGCTAGCGAGACCCAATGAGCAGTTCTTC. Encoded protein: CASSEASLARPNEQFF. The chain has TRBV7-9 and TRBJ2-1; possibly TRBD2 for D (6 bases). V was shortened by 5 bases and J by 6 bases, with 20 bases between the two germline ends. CDR3 size: 16 residues. Germline V gene lookup returns CDR1 SEHNR and CDR2 FQNEAQ (reference sequence).

The table lists this clonotype with a few counts. The V call is TRBV5-6, the J call TRBJ2-7; D ambiguous. Germline V gives CDR1 SGHDT, CDR2 YYEEEE. The V end was cut by 4 bases, the J end by 2 bases, with 13 bases between. This CDR3 has 14 amino acids. The CDR3 sequence: CASSTADIAYEQYV. CDR3 nucleotides: TGTGCCAGCAGCACGGCGGATATCGCCTACGAGCAGTACGTC.

This clonotype was detected a few times. For the CDR3, the DNA is TGTGCCAGCAGCGTCGTCGCCGCCGGCGAGCAGTACTTC. This codes for CASSVVAAGEQYF. V usage is TRBV9 and J usage is TRBJ2-7; D ambiguous. Germline-derived CDR1 and CDR2 are SGDLS and YYNGEE. There are 13 residues in the CDR3. Trimming stripped 2 bases from V and 6 bases from J, with 12 bases between.

Ten or more counts support this clonotype. V and J are TRBV6-5 and TRBJ2-1; D ambiguous. The V gene lost 5 bases and the J gene lost 4 bases, with 12 bases spanning the gap. The V gene's germline CDR1 is MNHEY and CDR2 SVGAGI. This CDR3 spans 14 amino acids. CDR3 in amino acids: CASSDGTGYNEQFF. CDR3 in DNA: TGTGCCAGCAGTGACGGAACCGGGTACAATGAGCAGTTCTTC.

V and J are TRBV9 and TRBJ2-5; TRBD2 matches at 10 bases. The V and J ends lost 0 bases and 13 bases, in that order; junction bases with no gene match: 6. In germline, CDR1 is SGDLS, CDR2 YYNGEE. The length of the CDR3 is 13 residues. The DNA of the CDR3 is TGTGCCAGCAGCGTAGATGGAGCGGGGGGGCCGTACTTC. Translation: CASSVDGAGGPYF.